This T cell receptor beta chain was identified during a study of T cell responses to AZD1222 COVID-19 vaccine (dated by TCRdb to the early 2020s). Describing the broader study: TCR sequencing covered some 250 trial participants: 207 given two doses of AZD1222 and 26 given two doses of MenACWY control vaccine. Enrollment into the trials was organized by age into subgroups of 18-55, 56-69 and 70-plus years, and those subgroups contained roughly 140, 27 and 60 TCR-sequenced participants, respectively.

In the case of this clone: No cognate antigen has been identified for it. Base qualities are missing; no much larger clone stands one base away.

General study outcomes and caveats: Most participants were white British and females outnumbered males, and the authors suggested that clonal diversity may have been underestimated. Nearly half of unique spike-specific TCRs reportedly recognized epitopes outside regions mutated in the B.1.351 and B.1.1.7 variants. In the small 56-69-year group, the increase in depth fell short of significance, most likely because of low power. Vaccine-associated CD4 TCRs spanned the whole spike protein, with dominant responses in regions 160-218 and 743-854. Conclusions about previously exposed vaccinees were limited because only six or seven AZD1222 recipients were SARS-CoV-2 seropositive at baseline. Because no day 14 peak-response samples were available, repertoires were characterized only after the peak T cell response. After two AZD1222 doses, both the breadth and the depth of spike-specific TCRs were significantly higher than at day 0 and than in MenACWY recipients.

The time point label, read with the paper, signifies: about 28 days (+/-7) after the second vaccine dose. Because spike-specific TCR depth and breadth did not differ between the two schedules, AZD1222 recipients who got a second dose at roughly 4 weeks were pooled with those who got a second dose at roughly 12 weeks. The vaccinee samples were drawn from two UK trials, COV001 and COV002, one of which was a single-blind randomized controlled phase 2/3 trial testing AZD1222 (ChAdOx1 nCoV-19) in healthy adults. For TCRbeta chain sequencing, PBMC samples were collected from trial participants at day 0 and at day 28 after the second dose. Sequences MNHEY (CDR1) and SVGEGT (CDR2) are obtained from the germline V gene. The CDR3 starts with the cysteine, ends with the phenylalanine, and has 14 residues. Solely the CDR3 DNA is kept, with 42 bases framed from the first base. Trimming takes 1 base from V and 0 bases from J, and the germline ends sit 6 bases apart.

The CDR3 regions of human TCRbeta chains were analyzed by immunosequencing. In the original analysis: TCRs in the repertoires were compared against a reference library of SARS-CoV-2-specific TCRs that had been generated with the MIRA antigen-specificity platform. Breadth was defined as the fraction of unique TCRs that were SARS-CoV-2-associated, and depth was defined as the fraction of total T cells that were SARS-CoV-2-associated. Using the MIRA data, every spike-specific TCR was mapped to the spike region that the TCR reacted to and assigned to either a CD4 or a CD8 class. Log10-transformed breadth and depth values were compared by one-way ANOVA with Sidak's multiple comparisons tests. TCRdb retrieved this table from immuneACCESS and kept in-frame rearrangements only. Not all clones are present; in checked studies, unresolved V genes account for under half, and no reason is known for the remainder. V and J calls and clone size are those listed in that table; D and trimming were worked out from the DNA. This sample has fewer than 70,000 clones in its table, and approximately 80% of those were observed once. Approximately 3.5% of the sample is held by the ten biggest clonotypes.

The receptor's source is an adult who received the AZD1222 COVID-19 vaccine. The sequence joins TRBV6-2 or TRBV6-3 to TRBJ1-1; the D gene is possibly TRBD1, with 5 bases matching. The source material was peripheral blood, sampled 28 days after the second AZD1222 dose. This receptor has the CDR3 CASSYFRVNTEAFF. The nucleotides are TGTGCCAGCAGTTACTTCAGGGTGAACACTGAAGCTTTCTTT.